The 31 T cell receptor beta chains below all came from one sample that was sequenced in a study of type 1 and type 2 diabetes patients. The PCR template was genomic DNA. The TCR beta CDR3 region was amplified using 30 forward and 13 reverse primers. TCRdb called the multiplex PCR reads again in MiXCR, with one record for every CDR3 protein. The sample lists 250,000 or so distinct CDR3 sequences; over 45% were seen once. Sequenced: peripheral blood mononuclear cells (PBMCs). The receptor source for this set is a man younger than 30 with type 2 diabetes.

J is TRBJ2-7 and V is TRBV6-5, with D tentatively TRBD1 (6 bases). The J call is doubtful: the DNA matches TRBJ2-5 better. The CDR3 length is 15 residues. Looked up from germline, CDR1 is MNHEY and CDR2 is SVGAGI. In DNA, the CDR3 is TGTGCCAGCAGTTCGATCGGGACAACTGAGGAGACCCAGTACTTC. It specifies CASSSIGTTEETQYF.

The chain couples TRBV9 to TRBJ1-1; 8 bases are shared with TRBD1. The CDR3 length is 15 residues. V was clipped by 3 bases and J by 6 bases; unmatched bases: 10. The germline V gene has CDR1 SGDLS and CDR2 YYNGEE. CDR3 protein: CASSDGQGRSAEAFF. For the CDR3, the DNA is TGTGCCAGCAGCGACGGACAGGGTAGGAGCGCTGAAGCTTTCTTT.

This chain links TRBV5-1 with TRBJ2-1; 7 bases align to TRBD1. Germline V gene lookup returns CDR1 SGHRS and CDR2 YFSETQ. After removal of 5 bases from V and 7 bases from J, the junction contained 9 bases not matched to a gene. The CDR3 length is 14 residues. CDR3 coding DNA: TGCGCCAGCAGACCGACAGGGCAGGGAAATGAGCAGTTCTTC. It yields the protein CASRPTGQGNEQFF.

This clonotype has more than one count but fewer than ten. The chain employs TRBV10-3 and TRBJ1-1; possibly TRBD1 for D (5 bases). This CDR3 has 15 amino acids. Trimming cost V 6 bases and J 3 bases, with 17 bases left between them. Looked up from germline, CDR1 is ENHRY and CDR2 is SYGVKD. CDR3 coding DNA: TGTGCCATCAGAAACCCCAGGGTGGGAGACACTGAAGCTTTCTTT. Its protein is CAIRNPRVGDTEAFF.

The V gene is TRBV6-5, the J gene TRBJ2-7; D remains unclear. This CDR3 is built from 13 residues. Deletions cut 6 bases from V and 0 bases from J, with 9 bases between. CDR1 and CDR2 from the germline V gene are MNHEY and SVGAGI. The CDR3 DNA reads TGTGCCAGCAGCTTCGGGTTCTCCTACGAGCAGTACTTC. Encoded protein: CASSFGFSYEQYF.

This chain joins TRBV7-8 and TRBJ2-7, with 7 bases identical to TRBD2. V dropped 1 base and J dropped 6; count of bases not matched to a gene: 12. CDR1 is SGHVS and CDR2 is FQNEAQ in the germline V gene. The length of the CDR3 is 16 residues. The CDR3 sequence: CASSLGPSGGRSEQYF. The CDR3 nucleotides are TGTGCCAGCAGCTTAGGACCATCGGGGGGAAGGAGCGAGCAGTACTTC.

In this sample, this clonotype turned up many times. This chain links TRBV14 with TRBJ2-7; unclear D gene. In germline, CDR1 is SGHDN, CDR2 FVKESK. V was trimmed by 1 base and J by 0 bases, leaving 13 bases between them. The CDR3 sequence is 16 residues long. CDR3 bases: TGTGCCAGCAGCCAAGTTGGGCAGGTCACCTCCTACGAGCAGTACTTC. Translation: CASSQVGQVTSYEQYF.

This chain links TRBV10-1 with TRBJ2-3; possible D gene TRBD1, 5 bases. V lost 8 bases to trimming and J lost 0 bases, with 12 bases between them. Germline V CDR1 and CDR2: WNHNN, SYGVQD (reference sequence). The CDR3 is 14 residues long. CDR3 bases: TGCGCCAGCGAACCGGACACCAGCACAGATACGCAGTATTTT. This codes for CASEPDTSTDTQYF.

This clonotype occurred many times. The DNA for the CDR3 is TGTGCCAGCAGTCTACCGGGACGGAGCTACACCGGGGAGCTGTTTTTT. This codes for CASSLPGRSYTGELFF. This chain uses TRBV2 with TRBJ2-2; D could derive from TRBD1 or TRBD2 (5 bases each). The CDR3 runs 16 residues. V gave up 5 bases and J gave up 3 bases, with 16 bases separating them. The germline gives CDR1 SNHLY, CDR2 FYNNEI.

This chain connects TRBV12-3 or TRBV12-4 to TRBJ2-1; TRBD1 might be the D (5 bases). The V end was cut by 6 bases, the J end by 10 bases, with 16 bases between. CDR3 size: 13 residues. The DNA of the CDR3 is TGTGCCAGCAGACGGATCCAGGGTGTGGAGCAGTTCTTC. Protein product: CASRRIQGVEQFF.

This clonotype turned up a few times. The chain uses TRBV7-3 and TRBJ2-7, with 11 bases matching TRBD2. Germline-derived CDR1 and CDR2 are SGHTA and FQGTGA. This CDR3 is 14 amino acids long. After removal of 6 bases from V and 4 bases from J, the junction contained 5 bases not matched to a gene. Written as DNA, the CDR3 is TGTGCCAGCAGGGGGACTAGCGGTGATTACGAGCAGTACTTC. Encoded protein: CASRGTSGDYEQYF.

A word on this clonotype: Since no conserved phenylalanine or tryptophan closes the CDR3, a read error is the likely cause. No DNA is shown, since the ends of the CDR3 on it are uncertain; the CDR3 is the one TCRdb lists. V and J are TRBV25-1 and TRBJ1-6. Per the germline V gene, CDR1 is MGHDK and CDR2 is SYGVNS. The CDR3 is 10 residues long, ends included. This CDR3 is CASSSGPPHY.

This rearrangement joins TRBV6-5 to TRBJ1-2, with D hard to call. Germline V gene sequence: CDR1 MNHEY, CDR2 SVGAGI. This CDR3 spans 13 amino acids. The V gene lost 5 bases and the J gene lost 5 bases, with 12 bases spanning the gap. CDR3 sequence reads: CASSRLTEYGYTF. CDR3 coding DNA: TGTGCCAGCAGTCGACTCACGGAGTATGGCTACACCTTC.

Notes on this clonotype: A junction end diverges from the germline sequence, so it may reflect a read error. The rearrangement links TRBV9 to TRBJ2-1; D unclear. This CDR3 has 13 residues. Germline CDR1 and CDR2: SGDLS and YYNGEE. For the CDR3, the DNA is TGTGCCAGCAGCGTAGGAGGCATGGGCTTCCAGGTCTTC. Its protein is CASSVGGMGFQVF.

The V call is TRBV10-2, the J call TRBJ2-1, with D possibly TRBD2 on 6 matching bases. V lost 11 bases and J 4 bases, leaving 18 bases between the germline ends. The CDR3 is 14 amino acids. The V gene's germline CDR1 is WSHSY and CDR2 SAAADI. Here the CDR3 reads CAGRGDSRYNEQFF. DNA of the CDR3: TGCGCCGGACGAGGGGACTCCCGATACAATGAGCAGTTCTTC.

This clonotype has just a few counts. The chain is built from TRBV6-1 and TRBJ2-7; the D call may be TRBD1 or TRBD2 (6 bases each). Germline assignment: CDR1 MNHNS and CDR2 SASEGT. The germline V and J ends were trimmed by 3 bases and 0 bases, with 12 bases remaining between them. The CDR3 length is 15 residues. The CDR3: CASSEGGQLSYEQYF. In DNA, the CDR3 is TGTGCCAGCAGTGAGGGAGGACAGCTCTCCTACGAGCAGTACTTC.

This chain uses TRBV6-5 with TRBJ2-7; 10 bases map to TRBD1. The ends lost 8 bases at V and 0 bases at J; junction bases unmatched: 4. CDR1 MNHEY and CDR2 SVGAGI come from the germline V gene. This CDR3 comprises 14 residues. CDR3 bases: TGTGCCAGCGGACGGACAGGGGGCTCCTACGAGCAGTACTTC. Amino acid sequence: CASGRTGGSYEQYF.

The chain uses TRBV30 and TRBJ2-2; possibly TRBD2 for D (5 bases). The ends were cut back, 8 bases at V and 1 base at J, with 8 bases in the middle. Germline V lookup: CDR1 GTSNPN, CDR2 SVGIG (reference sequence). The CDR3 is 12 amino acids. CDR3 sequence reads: CAGLMNTGELFF. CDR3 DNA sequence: TGTGCCGGACTTATGAACACCGGGGAGCTGTTTTTT.

This CDR3 is CSVSTYEQYF. As DNA, the CDR3 is TGCAGCGTATCAACCTACGAGCAGTACTTC. The chain is built from TRBV29-1 and TRBJ2-7, with D unresolved. Germline V gene data show CDR1 as SQVTM and CDR2 as ANQGSEA. V gave up 6 bases and J gave up 2 bases, with 5 bases separating them. This CDR3 region has 10 residues.

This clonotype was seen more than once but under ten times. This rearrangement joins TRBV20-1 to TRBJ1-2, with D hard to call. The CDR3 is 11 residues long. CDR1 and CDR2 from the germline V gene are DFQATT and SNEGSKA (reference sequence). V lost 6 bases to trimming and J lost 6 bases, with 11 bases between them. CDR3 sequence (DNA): TGCAGTGCAGCGGGAGTTCATGGCTACACCTTC. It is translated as CSAAGVHGYTF.

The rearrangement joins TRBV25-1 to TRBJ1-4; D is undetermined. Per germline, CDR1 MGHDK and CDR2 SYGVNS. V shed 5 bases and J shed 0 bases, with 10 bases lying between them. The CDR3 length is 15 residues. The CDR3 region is CASSRTGATNEKLFF. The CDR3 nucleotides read TGTGCCAGCAGTCGGACTGGGGCAACTAATGAAAAACTGTTTTTT.

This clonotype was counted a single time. This CDR3 reads CATSRDPGGTSPLHF. The CDR3 nucleotides read TGTGCCACCAGCAGAGATCCAGGTGGGACATCACCCCTCCACTTT. The gene calls are TRBV15 and TRBJ1-6, with D tentatively TRBD1 (6 bases). Germline V gene data show CDR1 as LNHNV and CDR2 as YYDKDF (reference sequence). Trimming removed 0 bases from V and 10 bases from J, with 13 bases in between. This CDR3 is built from 15 residues.

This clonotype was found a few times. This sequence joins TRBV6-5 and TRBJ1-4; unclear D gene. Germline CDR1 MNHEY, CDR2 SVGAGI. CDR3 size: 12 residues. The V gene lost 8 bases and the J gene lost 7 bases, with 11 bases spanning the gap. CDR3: CASGLDSEKLFF. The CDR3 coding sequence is TGTGCCAGCGGACTCGACTCTGAAAAACTGTTTTTT.

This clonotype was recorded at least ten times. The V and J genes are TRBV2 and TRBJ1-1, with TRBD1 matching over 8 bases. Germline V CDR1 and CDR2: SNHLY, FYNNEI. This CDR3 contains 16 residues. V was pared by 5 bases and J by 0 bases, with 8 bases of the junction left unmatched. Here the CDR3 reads CASSRQTGDLNTEAFF. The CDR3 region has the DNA TGTGCCAGCAGTCGCCAGACAGGGGACCTGAACACTGAAGCTTTCTTT.

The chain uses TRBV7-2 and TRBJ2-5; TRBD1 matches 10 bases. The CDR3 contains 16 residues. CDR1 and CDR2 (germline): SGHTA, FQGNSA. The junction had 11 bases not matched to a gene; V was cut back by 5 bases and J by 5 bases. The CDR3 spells CASSPTTGTGVETQYF. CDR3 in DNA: TGTGCCAGCAGCCCTACCACCGGGACAGGGGTTGAGACCCAGTACTTC.

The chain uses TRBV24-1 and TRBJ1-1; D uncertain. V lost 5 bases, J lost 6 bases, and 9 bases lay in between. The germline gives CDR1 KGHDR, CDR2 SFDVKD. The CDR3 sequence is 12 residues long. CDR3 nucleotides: TGTGCCACCAGTGGTGGTTTGTCTGAAGCTTTCTTT. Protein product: CATSGGLSEAFF.

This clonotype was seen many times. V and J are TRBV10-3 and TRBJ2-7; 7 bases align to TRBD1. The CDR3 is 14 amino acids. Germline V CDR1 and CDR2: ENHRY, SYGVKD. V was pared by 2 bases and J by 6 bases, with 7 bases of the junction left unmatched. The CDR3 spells CAISEGTVSREQYF. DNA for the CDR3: TGTGCCATCAGTGAGGGGACAGTTTCTCGCGAGCAGTACTTC.

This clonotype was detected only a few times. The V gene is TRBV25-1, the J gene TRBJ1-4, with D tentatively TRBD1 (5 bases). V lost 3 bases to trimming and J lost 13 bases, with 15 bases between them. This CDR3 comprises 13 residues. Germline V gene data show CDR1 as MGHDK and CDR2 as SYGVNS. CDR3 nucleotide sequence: TGTGCCAGCAGTGATTCCCGGGGCCCCGGACTGTTTTTT. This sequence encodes CASSDSRGPGLFF.

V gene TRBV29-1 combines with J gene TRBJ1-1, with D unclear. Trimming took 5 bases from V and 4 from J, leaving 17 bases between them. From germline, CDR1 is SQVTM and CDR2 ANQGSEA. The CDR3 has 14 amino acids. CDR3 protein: CSVQTLQIFTEAFF. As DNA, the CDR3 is TGCAGCGTTCAGACACTACAAATATTCACTGAAGCTTTCTTT.

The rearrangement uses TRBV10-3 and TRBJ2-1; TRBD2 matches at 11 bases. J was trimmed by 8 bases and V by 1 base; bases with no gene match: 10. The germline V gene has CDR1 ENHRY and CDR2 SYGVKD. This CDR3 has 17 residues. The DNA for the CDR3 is TGTGCCATCAGTGAGTACCATAGCGGGGGGGCCGCGGATGAGCAGTTCTTC. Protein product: CAISEYHSGGAADEQFF.

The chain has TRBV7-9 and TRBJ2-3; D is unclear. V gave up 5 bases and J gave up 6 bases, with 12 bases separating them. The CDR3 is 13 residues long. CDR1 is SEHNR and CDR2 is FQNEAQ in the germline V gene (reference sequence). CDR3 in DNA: TGTGCCAGCAGCGACCTAATTGTTGATACGCAGTATTTT. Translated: CASSDLIVDTQYF.